The source of this TCR beta chain is a study of T cells in Graves' hyperthyroidism and ophthalmopathy. This CDR3 has 14 residues. V gave up 3 bases and J gave up 3 bases, with 11 bases separating them. Amplified regions were TCR beta CDR3 sequences from RNA transcripts. During a first-round RT-PCR of the TCR CDR3, the HTBI primer set was used. From the multiplex PCR reads, TCRdb called clonotypes with MiXCR, one entry per CDR3 protein. The sample has a few hundred thousand distinct CDR3 sequences, 19% seen once. Absence of ophthalmopathy progression within 18 months defined stable Graves' hyperthyroidism. This clonotype was recorded at least ten times.

The J gene is TRBJ2-5, the V gene TRBV12-3 or TRBV12-4, with D perhaps matching TRBD1 (6 bases). Material: blood. The source is a woman in her late teens or twenties with Graves' hyperthyroidism. The CDR3 region has the DNA TGTGCCAGCAGTTTCGCGACAGGCAAAGAGACCCAGTACTTC. Translating it yields CASSFATGKETQYF.